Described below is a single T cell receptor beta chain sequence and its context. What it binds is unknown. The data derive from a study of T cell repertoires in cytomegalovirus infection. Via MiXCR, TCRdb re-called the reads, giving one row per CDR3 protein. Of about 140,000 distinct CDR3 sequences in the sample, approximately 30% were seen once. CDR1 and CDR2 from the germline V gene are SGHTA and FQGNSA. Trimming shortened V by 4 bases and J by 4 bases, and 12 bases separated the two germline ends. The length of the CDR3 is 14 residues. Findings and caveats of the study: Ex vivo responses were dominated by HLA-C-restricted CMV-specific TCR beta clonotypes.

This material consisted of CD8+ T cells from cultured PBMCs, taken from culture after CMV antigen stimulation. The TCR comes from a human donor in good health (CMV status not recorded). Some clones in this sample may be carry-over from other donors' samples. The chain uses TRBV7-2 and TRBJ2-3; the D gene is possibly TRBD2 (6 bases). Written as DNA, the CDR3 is TGTGCCAGCAGCTCATACGGGGGAGCAGATACGCAGTATTTT. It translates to CASSSYGGADTQYF. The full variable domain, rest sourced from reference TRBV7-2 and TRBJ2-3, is GAGVSQSPSNKVTEKGKDVELRCDPISGHTALYWYRQSLGQGLEFLIYFQGNSAPDKSGLPSDRFSAERTGGSVSTLTIQRTQQEDSAVYLCASSSYGGADTQYFGPGTRLTVL.